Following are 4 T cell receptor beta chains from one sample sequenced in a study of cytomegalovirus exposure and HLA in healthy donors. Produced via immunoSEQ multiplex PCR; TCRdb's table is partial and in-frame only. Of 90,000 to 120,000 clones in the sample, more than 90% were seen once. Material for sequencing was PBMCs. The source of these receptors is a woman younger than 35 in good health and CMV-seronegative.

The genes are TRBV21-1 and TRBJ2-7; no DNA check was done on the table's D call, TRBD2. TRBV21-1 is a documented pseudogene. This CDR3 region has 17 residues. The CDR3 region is CASSKAPQATRDYEQYF. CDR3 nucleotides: TGTGCCAGCAGCAAAGCGCCGCAGGCCACGAGGGACTACGAGCAGTACTTC.

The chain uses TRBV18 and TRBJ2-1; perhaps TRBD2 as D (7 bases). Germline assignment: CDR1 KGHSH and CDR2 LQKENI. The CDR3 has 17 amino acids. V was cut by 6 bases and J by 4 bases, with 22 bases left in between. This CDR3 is CASSIPWGGAPYNEQFF. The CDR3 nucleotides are TGTGCCAGCTCGATTCCGTGGGGGGGCGCTCCGTACAATGAGCAGTTCTTC.

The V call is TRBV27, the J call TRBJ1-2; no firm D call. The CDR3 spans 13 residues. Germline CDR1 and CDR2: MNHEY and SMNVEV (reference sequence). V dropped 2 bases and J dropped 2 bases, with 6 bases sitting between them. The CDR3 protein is CASSLGGNYGYTF. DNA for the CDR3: TGTGCCAGCAGTTTAGGCGGCAACTATGGCTACACCTTC.

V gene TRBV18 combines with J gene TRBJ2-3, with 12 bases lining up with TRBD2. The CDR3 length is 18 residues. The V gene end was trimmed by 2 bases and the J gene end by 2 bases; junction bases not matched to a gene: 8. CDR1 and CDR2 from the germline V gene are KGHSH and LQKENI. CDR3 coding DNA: TGTGCCAGCTCACCAATTGTCGCTAGCGGGGGGGACACAGATACGCAGTATTTT. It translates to CASSPIVASGGDTDTQYF.